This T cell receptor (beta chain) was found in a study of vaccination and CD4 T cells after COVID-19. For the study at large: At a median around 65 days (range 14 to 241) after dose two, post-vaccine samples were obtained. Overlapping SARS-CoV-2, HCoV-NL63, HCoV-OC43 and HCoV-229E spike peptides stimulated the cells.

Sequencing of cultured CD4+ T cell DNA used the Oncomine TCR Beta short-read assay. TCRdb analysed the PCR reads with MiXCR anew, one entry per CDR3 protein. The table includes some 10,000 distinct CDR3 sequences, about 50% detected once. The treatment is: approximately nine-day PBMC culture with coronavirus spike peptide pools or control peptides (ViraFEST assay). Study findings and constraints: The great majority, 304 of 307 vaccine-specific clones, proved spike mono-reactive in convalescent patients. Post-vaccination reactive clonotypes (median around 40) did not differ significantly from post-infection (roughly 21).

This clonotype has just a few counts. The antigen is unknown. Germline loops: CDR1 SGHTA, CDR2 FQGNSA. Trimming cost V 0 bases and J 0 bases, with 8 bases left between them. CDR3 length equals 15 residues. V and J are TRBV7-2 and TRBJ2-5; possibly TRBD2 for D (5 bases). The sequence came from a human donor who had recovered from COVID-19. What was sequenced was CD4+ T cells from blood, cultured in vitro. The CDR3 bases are TGTGCCAGCAGCTTAGCGTCCGGGAACCAAGAGACCCAGTACTTC. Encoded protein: CASSLASGNQETQYF.